This is a list of T cell receptor beta chains from one sample in a study of blood T cell repertoires in COVID-19. The assay was immunoSEQ multiplex PCR, and TCRdb's table has in-frame clones only and misses some. The table lists more than 200,000 clones, around 90% of them singletons, with approximately 5.3% in the top ten. Sequencing was carried out using peripheral blood. The receptors derive from an older woman with COVID-19, enrolled during active disease. CDR3s leave out the opening cysteine and the closing phenylalanine or tryptophan.

v_call: TRBV28; cdr3_aa: ASMEGTGSPLH
v_call: TRBV5-1; cdr3_aa: ASSSVGQGAGGYT
v_call: TRBV5-1; cdr3_aa: ASSLNPGAEAF
v_call: TRBV19; cdr3_aa: ASSIDQADPRADTQY
v_call: TRBV6-6; cdr3_aa: ASSPPGYWVDTGELF
v_call: TRBV5-1; cdr3_aa: ASSLSGGSYNEQF
v_call: TRBV6-2/TRBV6-3; cdr3_aa: ASSASGTGVGYT
v_call: TRBV2; cdr3_aa: ASKPTRTVNEKLF
v_call: TRBV4-1; cdr3_aa: ASSQTGTGGLTQY
v_call: TRBV29-1; cdr3_aa: SVRDSEAF
v_call: TRBV20-1; cdr3_aa: SASGAGGRTNEKLF
v_call: TRBV27; cdr3_aa: ASSPGGLVTQY
v_call: TRBV28; cdr3_aa: ASSLAAIYEQY
v_call: TRBV2; cdr3_aa: ASSEASPPWDTQY
v_call: TRBV7-9; cdr3_aa: ASSSETRRGYT
v_call: TRBV3-1/TRBV3-2; cdr3_aa: ASSPGASGGTIY
v_call: TRBV28; cdr3_aa: ASSSRLYGYT
v_call: TRBV7-9; cdr3_aa: ASSLAPGRGNQETQY
v_call: TRBV27; cdr3_aa: ASSLGRYNEQF
v_call: TRBV18; cdr3_aa: ASSPIVRLTNTGELF
v_call: TRBV6-1; cdr3_aa: ASSDPPGQHYGYT
v_call: TRBV30; cdr3_aa: AWSVQVGPSSPLH
v_call: TRBV9; cdr3_aa: ASSVVASGSYEQF
v_call: TRBV10-3; cdr3_aa: AISESGGLALTGELF